Below, one T cell receptor beta chain is given with its context. Clones were sequenced by immunoSEQ multiplex PCR, and TCRdb holds only the in-frame ones, with some missing. This table holds some 26,000 clones, about 83% found once. The sample originates from a study of PD-1 blockade in mismatch repair-deficient tumors. This CDR3 is 14 amino acids long. Germline V gene lookup returns CDR1 MNHEY and CDR2 SVGAGI. The germline V and J ends were trimmed by 5 bases and 2 bases, with 10 bases remaining between them. Every patient had mismatch repair deficiency by PCR or immunohistochemistry. TCR sequencing covered three patients who responded to pembrolizumab.

The sequenced sample was peripheral blood, obtained 12 weeks after starting pembrolizumab. The TCR comes from an adult with mismatch repair-deficient cancer. The chain employs TRBV6-5 and TRBJ2-1; D is unresolved. In nucleotides, the CDR3 is TGTGCCAGCAGTCCGTACTGGGCCTACAATGAGCAGTTCTTC. Translating gives CASSPYWAYNEQFF.